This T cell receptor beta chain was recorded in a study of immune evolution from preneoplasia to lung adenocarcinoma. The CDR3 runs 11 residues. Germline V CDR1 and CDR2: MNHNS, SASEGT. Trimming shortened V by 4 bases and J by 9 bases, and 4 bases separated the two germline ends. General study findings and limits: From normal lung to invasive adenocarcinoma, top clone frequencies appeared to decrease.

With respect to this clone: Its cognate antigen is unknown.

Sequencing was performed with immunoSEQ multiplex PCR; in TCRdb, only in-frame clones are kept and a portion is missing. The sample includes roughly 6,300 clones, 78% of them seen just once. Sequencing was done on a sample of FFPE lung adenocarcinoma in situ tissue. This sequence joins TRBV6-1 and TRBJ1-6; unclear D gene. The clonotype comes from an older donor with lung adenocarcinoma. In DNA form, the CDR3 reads TGTGCCAGCAGTGGTGGTTCACCCCTCCACTTT. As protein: CASSGGSPLHF.